The 26 T cell receptor beta chains in this list originate from one sample, sequenced in a study of CD4+ T cells in melanoma. The protocol was immunoSEQ multiplex PCR, while the TCRdb copy is restricted to in-frame clones and leaves out a portion. The table includes fewer than 55,000 clones, approximately 92% detected once. Source material: peripheral blood. The receptors stem from a human donor with melanoma.

This chain links TRBV19 with TRBJ1-1; TRBD1 aligns across 7 bases. The germline V gene encodes CDR1 LNHDA and CDR2 SQIVND (reference sequence). V lost 5 bases and J lost 11; bases outside the gene matches: 8. This CDR3 has 12 residues. DNA of the CDR3: TGTGCCAGTAGTCCCCGGACAGGCCGGGCTTTCTTT. This encodes CASSPRTGRAFF.

The V and J genes are TRBV5-4 and TRBJ2-3, with D possibly matching TRBD2 (5 bases). Trimming removed 5 bases at V and 0 bases at J, with 10 bases between. Per germline, CDR1 SGHNT and CDR2 YYREEE (reference sequence). CDR3 length equals 14 residues. CDR3 in amino acids: CASSVASSTDTQYF. For the CDR3, the DNA is TGTGCCAGCAGTGTAGCGTCTAGCACAGATACGCAGTATTTT. Full variable domain (outside the CDR3, taken from reference TRBV5-4 and TRBJ2-3): ETGVTQSPTHLIKTRGQQVTLRCSSQSGHNTVSWYQQALGQGPQFIFQYYREEENGRGNFPPRFSGLQFPNYSSELNVNALELDDSALYLCASSVASSTDTQYFGPGTRLTVL.

The rearrangement joins TRBV5-1 to TRBJ2-7; unclear D gene. The CDR3 consists of 13 residues. The germline CDR1 and CDR2 sequences are SGHRS and YFSETQ. V shed 2 bases and J shed 2 bases, with 8 bases lying between them. Here the CDR3 reads CASSFGRAYEQYF. In DNA, the CDR3 is TGCGCCAGCAGCTTCGGCAGAGCCTACGAGCAGTACTTC.

The chain carries TRBV10-2 and TRBJ2-1, with 9 bases that match TRBD2. V lost 3 bases, J lost 3 bases, and 3 bases stayed unmatched. This CDR3 has 15 amino acids. From germline, CDR1 is WSHSY and CDR2 SAAADI. CDR3 sequence reads: CASSDVAGDYNEQFF. DNA for the CDR3: TGCGCCAGCAGTGATGTAGCGGGGGACTACAATGAGCAGTTCTTC.

This clone was detected only once. The rearrangement uses TRBV7-6 and TRBJ2-3; 7 bases are a match to TRBD2. Unmatched junction bases numbered 5, after V lost 1 base and J lost 1 base. Germline CDR1 SGHVS, CDR2 FNYEAQ. The CDR3 is 16 amino acids. In DNA form, the CDR3 reads TGTGCCAGCAGCTTAGAGGTGGGGGGGGGCACAGATACGCAGTATTTT. Its translation is CASSLEVGGGTDTQYF.

The chain employs TRBV2 and TRBJ2-5; 11 nucleotides agree with TRBD2. CDR1 SNHLY and CDR2 FYNNEI come from the germline V gene. The CDR3 is made up of 16 amino acids. The ends lost 4 bases at V and 1 base at J; junction bases unmatched: 5. This CDR3 reads CASSGVAGGPQETQYF. Here the CDR3 DNA reads TGTGCCAGCAGTGGGGTAGCGGGGGGGCCCCAAGAGACCCAGTACTTC.

This clone was observed a handful of times. The CDR3 region is CASSVTPYEQYF. CDR3 DNA: TGTGCCAGCAGTGTAACCCCCTACGAGCAGTACTTC. V is TRBV6-1 and J is TRBJ2-7; no definite D call. The CDR3 sequence is 12 residues long. V shed 4 bases and J shed 2 bases, with 6 bases lying between them. Germline lookup yields CDR1 MNHNS and CDR2 SASEGT.

V usage is TRBV30 and J usage is TRBJ1-2; D might be TRBD1 (5 bases). The CDR3 spans 14 residues. CDR1 GTSNPN and CDR2 SVGIG come from the germline V gene (reference sequence). Deletions cut 1 base from V and 5 bases from J, with 14 bases between. The CDR3 coding sequence is TGTGCCTGGAGTGACTCCGGACGGGGGTATGGCTACACCTTC. Protein product: CAWSDSGRGYGYTF.

The V and J genes are TRBV9 and TRBJ1-5; the D is unclear. Trimming took 4 bases from V and 0 from J, leaving 5 bases between them. Germline assignment: CDR1 SGDLS and CDR2 YYNGEE. The CDR3 runs to 13 residues. The CDR3 DNA is TGTGCCAGCAGCTTGGATAGCAATCAGCCCCAGCATTTT. This gives the protein CASSLDSNQPQHF.

This clone was found a few times. The gene calls are TRBV18 and TRBJ1-5; tentatively, D is TRBD1 (6 bases). CDR3 size: 16 residues. Germline CDR1 KGHSH, CDR2 LQKENI. The V end lost 0 bases, the J end lost 7 bases, and 16 bases lay between the germline ends. CDR3: CASSPPGPQGNQPQHF. The CDR3 coding sequence is TGTGCCAGCTCACCACCCGGTCCACAGGGTAACCAGCCCCAGCATTTT.

The chain employs TRBV27 and TRBJ2-1; tentative D call: TRBD2 (5 bases). Trimming took 5 bases from V and 0 from J, leaving 14 bases between them. The CDR3 loop spans 16 amino acids. Germline values: CDR1 MNHEY, CDR2 SMNVEV (reference sequence). CDR3 nucleotide sequence: TGTGCCAGCAGTCCAATAGCGATTCCCTCCTACAATGAGCAGTTCTTC. The encoded protein is CASSPIAIPSYNEQFF.

The CDR3 bases are TGTGCCAGCAGCTCTGGACAGGGAAACACTGAAGCTTTCTTT. Its translation: CASSSGQGNTEAFF. The V call is TRBV7-8, the J call TRBJ1-1; 8 nucleotides match TRBD1. The CDR3 is made up of 14 amino acids. V trimming: 4 bases; J trimming: 2 bases; junction bases outside the gene matches: 3. Germline V gene data show CDR1 as SGHVS and CDR2 as FQNEAQ.

V and J are TRBV5-1 and TRBJ1-1; 8 nucleotides match TRBD1. The CDR3 spans 15 residues. The V gene end was trimmed by 5 bases and the J gene end by 4 bases; junction bases not matched to a gene: 10. Germline lookup yields CDR1 SGHRS and CDR2 YFSETQ. CDR3 bases: TGCGCCAGCAGTCTCAAGCCGACAGGGGCCACTGAAGCTTTCTTT. The encoded protein is CASSLKPTGATEAFF.

This clone has more than one count but fewer than ten. The chain is built from TRBV19 and TRBJ2-3; 8 bases fit TRBD1. V was pared by 6 bases and J by 1 base, with 6 bases of the junction left unmatched. Germline V gene lookup returns CDR1 LNHDA and CDR2 SQIVND (reference sequence). The CDR3 has 15 amino acids. Here the CDR3 reads CASRKDRGGTDTQYF. CDR3 DNA: TGTGCCAGTAGGAAAGACAGGGGCGGCACAGATACGCAGTATTTT.

The chain employs TRBV28 and TRBJ1-2, with a tentative D call TRBD1 (5 bases). The germline gives CDR1 MDHEN, CDR2 SYDVKM. The CDR3 loop spans 14 amino acids. V gave up 8 bases and J gave up 4 bases, with 17 bases separating them. This CDR3 is CASRGGGAIYGYTF. DNA for the CDR3: TGTGCCAGCCGGGGCGGCGGAGCCATCTATGGCTACACCTTC.

CDR3 residues: CASSLTSGGSYTQYF. In DNA, the CDR3 is TGCGCCAGCAGCCTTACTAGCGGGGGGTCATATACGCAGTATTTT. The chain couples TRBV5-1 to TRBJ2-3, with 12 bases lining up with TRBD2. The junction had 7 bases not matched to a gene; V was cut back by 4 bases and J by 7 bases. Germline CDR1 is SGHRS and CDR2 is YFSETQ. This CDR3 spans 15 amino acids.

The chain couples TRBV27 to TRBJ2-5; possibly TRBD2 for D (7 bases). There are 15 residues in the CDR3. Between the trimmed V and J ends, which lost 7 bases and 5 bases, there was a span of 20 bases. The germline V gene encodes CDR1 MNHEY and CDR2 SMNVEV (reference sequence). The CDR3 DNA reads TGTGCCAGCAAAAGGGGGGGGGCGGGTTTGGAGACCCAGTACTTC. This sequence encodes CASKRGGAGLETQYF.

The J gene is TRBJ2-7, the V gene TRBV29-1, with 7 bases fitting TRBD1. The CDR3 extends over 17 amino acids. Unmatched junction bases numbered 11, after V lost 0 bases and J lost 0 bases. Germline V CDR1 and CDR2: SQVTM, ANQGSEA. The CDR3 spells CSVEDGIRGFPSYEQYF. The CDR3 nucleotides are TGCAGCGTTGAAGATGGGATCAGGGGGTTTCCCTCCTACGAGCAGTACTTC.

This chain uses TRBV5-8 with TRBJ2-3; 7 bases align to TRBD1. The germline V gene has CDR1 SGHTS and CDR2 YDEGEE. With 4 bases clipped from V and 2 bases from J, the junction kept 7 bases outside the gene matches. The CDR3 has 15 residues. This chain's CDR3 is CASSQGQASTDTQYF. Written as DNA, the CDR3 is TGTGCCAGCAGCCAAGGACAGGCTTCCACAGATACGCAGTATTTT.

This clone was picked up a small number of times. CDR3 sequence: CASSPSLGGYNSPLHF. The CDR3 nucleotides are TGTGCCAGCAGCCCCTCCCTTGGGGGGTATAATTCACCCCTCCACTTT. This chain joins TRBV5-5 and TRBJ1-6; D perhaps matches TRBD1 (5 bases). CDR3 length: 16 amino acids. Germline V gives CDR1 SGHKS, CDR2 YYEKEE (reference sequence). The ends were cut back, 4 bases at V and 4 bases at J, with 15 bases in the middle.

The chain recombines TRBV21-1 with TRBJ2-6; TRBD1 is the table's D call, not checked against the DNA. TRBV21-1 is listed as a pseudogene. The CDR3 loop spans 18 amino acids. CDR3: CASSKDETGNSGANVLTF. The CDR3 DNA reads as TGTGCCAGCAGCAAAGATGAGACAGGGAACTCTGGGGCCAACGTCCTGACTTTC.

The CDR3 DNA sequence: TGTGCCAGTACTCCCTGGGCGGTAAGCTCTGGGGCCAACGTCCTGACTTTC. Protein product: CASTPWAVSSGANVLTF. V gene TRBV19 combines with J gene TRBJ2-6; D is ambiguous. Between the trimmed V and J ends, which lost 7 bases and 0 bases, there was a span of 16 bases. Germline V gives CDR1 LNHDA, CDR2 SQIVND (reference sequence). This CDR3 is built from 17 residues.

V gene TRBV10-3 combines with J gene TRBJ1-4; TRBD1 might be the D (5 bases). CDR1 and CDR2 (germline): ENHRY, SYGVKD. The germline V and J ends were trimmed by 6 bases and 11 bases, with 19 bases remaining between them. The CDR3 length is 14 residues. The CDR3 loop is CAIRGTQAGDKLFF. Here the CDR3 DNA reads TGTGCCATCAGGGGGACTCAGGCGGGCGACAAACTGTTTTTT.

The CDR3 DNA follows: TGTGCCAGTAGTCCACCCGGGGGAGGGTCACCCCTCCACTTT. The encoded protein is CASSPPGGGSPLHF. This chain uses TRBV19 with TRBJ1-6; possible D gene TRBD1, 5 bases. V lost 5 bases and J lost 10, with 15 bases in between. The CDR3 sequence is 14 residues long. Germline-derived CDR1 and CDR2 are LNHDA and SQIVND (reference sequence). The full variable domain, in which reference TRBV19 and TRBJ1-6 provide the parts outside the CDR3, is DGGITQSPKYLFRKEGQNVTLSCEQNLNHDAMYWYRQDPGQGLRLIYYSQIVNDFQKGDIAEGYSVSREKKESFPLTVTSAQKNPTAFYLCASSPPGGGSPLHFGNGTRLTVT.

This rearrangement joins TRBV7-8 to TRBJ1-4, with 8 bases fitting TRBD1. V trimming: 2 bases; J trimming: 4 bases; junction bases outside the gene matches: 6. Per the germline V gene, CDR1 is SGHVS and CDR2 is FQNEAQ. This CDR3 has 16 amino acids. The CDR3 sequence: CASSLTGGIFNEKLFF. Written as DNA, the CDR3 is TGTGCCAGCAGCTTAACAGGGGGGATCTTTAATGAAAAACTGTTTTTT.

This chain connects TRBV6-6 to TRBJ2-3, with 8 bases identical to TRBD2. Germline CDR1 reads MNHNY; CDR2 reads SVGAGI (reference sequence). CDR3 size: 15 residues. V was pared by 4 bases and J by 0 bases, with 3 bases of the junction left unmatched. CDR3 residues: CASSSGLASTDTQYF. The CDR3 region has the DNA TGTGCCAGCAGTTCTGGACTAGCTAGCACAGATACGCAGTATTTT.